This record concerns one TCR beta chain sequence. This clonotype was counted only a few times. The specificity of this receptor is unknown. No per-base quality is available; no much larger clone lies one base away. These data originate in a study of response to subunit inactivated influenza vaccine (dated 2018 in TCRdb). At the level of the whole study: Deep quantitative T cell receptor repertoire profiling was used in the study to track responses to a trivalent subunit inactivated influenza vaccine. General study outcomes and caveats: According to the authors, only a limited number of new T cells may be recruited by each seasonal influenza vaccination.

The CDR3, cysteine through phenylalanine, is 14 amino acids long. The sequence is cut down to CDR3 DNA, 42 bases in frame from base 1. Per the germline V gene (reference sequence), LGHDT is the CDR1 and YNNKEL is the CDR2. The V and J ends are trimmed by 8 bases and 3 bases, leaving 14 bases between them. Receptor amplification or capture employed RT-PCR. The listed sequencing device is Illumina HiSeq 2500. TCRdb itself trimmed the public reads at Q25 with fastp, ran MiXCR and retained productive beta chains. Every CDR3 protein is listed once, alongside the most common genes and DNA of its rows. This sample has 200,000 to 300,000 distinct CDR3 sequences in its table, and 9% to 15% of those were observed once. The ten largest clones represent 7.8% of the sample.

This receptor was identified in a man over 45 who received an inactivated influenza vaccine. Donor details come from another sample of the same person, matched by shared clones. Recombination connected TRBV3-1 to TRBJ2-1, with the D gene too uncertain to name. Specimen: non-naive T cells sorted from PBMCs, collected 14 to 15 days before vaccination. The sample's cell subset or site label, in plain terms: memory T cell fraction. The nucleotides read TGTGCCAGCCGAGGTGCCGCTAGCTACAATGAGCAGTTCTTC. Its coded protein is CASRGAASYNEQFF.